This T cell receptor beta chain was profiled in a study of T cell responses to AZD1222 COVID-19 vaccine. Background on the study: Whether given at about 4 or about 12 weeks, second doses were pooled.

Overall study findings and caveats: The donor group comprised mostly white British people and more females; the analysis possibly underestimated clonal diversity. Reportedly, nearly half of unique spike TCRs recognized epitopes outside B.1.351/B.1.1.7 mutations. When two AZD1222 doses had been given, Spike-specific TCR breadth and depth rose.

Profiled with immunoSEQ multiplex PCR; TCRdb holds only in-frame clones, not every one. Of about 150,000 clones in the sample, about 92% were seen once. A note on this clone: Its matching antigen is unknown.

V was trimmed by 5 bases and J by 7 bases, leaving 20 bases between them. The CDR3 is 15 residues long. Germline V gene sequence: CDR1 MNHEY, CDR2 SVGAGI. This TCR was sampled from an adult in good health. The sample consisted of peripheral blood, taken on day 0 of AZD1222 vaccination. The rearrangement joins TRBV6-5 to TRBJ1-2, with D maybe TRBD1 (6 bases). In DNA form, the CDR3 reads TGTGCCAGCAGTCGGGGGGCGGCCGGTTTAGGTGGCTACACCTTC. This codes for CASSRGAAGLGGYTF.